This TCR beta chain was profiled in a study of T cells in women clearing cervical HPV infection. Looking at the study overall: Donors had HPV16-related CIN3 or worse; 2 had invasive cancer.

Clones were sequenced by immunoSEQ multiplex PCR, and TCRdb holds only the in-frame ones, with some missing. The listing contains over 25,000 clones. With respect to this clone: One end of the junction does not line up with germline, which may come from a read error. Coverage ceases 3 residues before the CDR3 finishes, and the germline J gene fills in the end.

The CDR3 has 14 residues. Germline-derived CDR1 and CDR2 are SSHAT and FNYEAQ (reference sequence). Sequencing was performed on blood buffy coat. The sequence was obtained from a woman between 18 and 69 years old with a cervical HPV16 infection that either progressed to CIN3+ or cleared (not recorded which). This chain uses TRBV7-7 with TRBJ2-1; TRBD2 matches 7 bases. Incomplete CDR3 DNA: TGTGCTAGCAGCCTCAGCGGGACCGGCAATGAG. This codes for CASSLSGTGNE. The CDR3, in full, reads CASSLSGTGNEQFF.